The 22 T cell receptor beta chains below all came from one sample that was sequenced in a study of cytomegalovirus exposure and HLA in healthy donors. Assay: immunoSEQ multiplex PCR; the TCRdb copy retains only in-frame clones and omits some. The table lists approximately 73,000 clones, approximately 96% of them singletons, with 3% to 3.5% in the top ten. The sequenced sample was PBMCs. All receptors derive from a man younger than 35 in good health and CMV-seronegative.

The chain combines TRBV19 with TRBJ2-7; D perhaps matches TRBD2 (6 bases). Germline assignment: CDR1 LNHDA and CDR2 SQIVND (reference sequence). V lost 1 base to trimming and J lost 5 bases, with 18 bases between them. The CDR3 sequence is 16 residues long. CDR3 sequence reads: CASSIGPGGGAHEQYF. The CDR3 bases are TGTGCCAGTAGTATAGGCCCGGGCGGAGGGGCACACGAGCAGTACTTC.

This chain joins TRBV6-1 and TRBJ2-5, with 13 bases matching TRBD2. V shed 3 bases, J shed 4 bases, and the junction held 14 bases outside the gene matches. The germline CDR1 and CDR2 sequences are MNHNS and SASEGT. CDR3 length: 19 residues. The CDR3 DNA reads TGTGCCAGCAGTGAGCAAACTAGCGGGGGGGCTAATTACGCAGAGACCCAGTACTTC. Its protein product is CASSEQTSGGANYAETQYF.

The chain recombines TRBV18 with TRBJ2-7; D remains ambiguous. This CDR3 has 14 residues. Germline loops: CDR1 KGHSH, CDR2 LQKENI. The V and J ends lost 2 bases and 3 bases respectively, with 11 bases between them. CDR3 in amino acids: CASSPGWRGYEQYF. In nucleotides, the CDR3 is TGTGCCAGCTCACCAGGTTGGAGAGGCTACGAGCAGTACTTC.

The genes are TRBV6-5 and TRBJ2-3; D not resolved. This CDR3 has 13 amino acids. V was trimmed by 6 bases and J by 4 bases, leaving 11 bases between them. Germline V gene lookup returns CDR1 MNHEY and CDR2 SVGAGI. Here the CDR3 reads CASSSLSADTQYF. The CDR3 DNA reads as TGTGCCAGCAGCTCCCTCTCAGCAGATACGCAGTATTTT.

V and J are TRBV27 and TRBJ2-3; 13 bases match TRBD2. Germline V gene lookup returns CDR1 MNHEY and CDR2 SMNVEV (reference sequence). The CDR3 loop spans 17 amino acids. Unmatched junction bases numbered 11, after V lost 2 bases and J lost 9 bases. The chain's CDR3 is CASSLDMRLAGGKTQYF. As DNA, the CDR3 is TGTGCCAGCAGTTTAGATATGAGACTAGCGGGGGGTAAGACGCAGTATTTT.

In this sample, this clone turned up once. This chain links TRBV28 with TRBJ1-2, with D possibly matching TRBD1 (6 bases). The CDR3 runs to 15 residues. In germline, CDR1 is MDHEN, CDR2 SYDVKM. V was cut by 3 bases and J by 4 bases, with 15 bases left in between. The CDR3 sequence is CASSFAATGIYGYTF. CDR3 nucleotides: TGTGCCAGCAGTTTTGCCGCAACAGGGATCTATGGCTACACCTTC.

V usage is TRBV4-1 and J usage is TRBJ2-5; TRBD2 might be the D (5 bases). The germline gives CDR1 MGHRA, CDR2 YSYEKL. CDR3 length: 13 amino acids. Trimming removed 0 bases from V and 5 bases from J, with 7 bases in between. The CDR3 bases are TGCGCCAGCAGCCAAGACGAGGGTGAGACCCAGTACTTC. Its protein is CASSQDEGETQYF.

This clone was seen once. The chain joins TRBV30 to TRBJ1-2, with 7 bases identical to TRBD1. The V segment lost 3 bases and the J segment 5 bases; nucleotides outside the gene matches: 9. The CDR3 runs to 14 residues. In germline, CDR1 is GTSNPN, CDR2 SVGIG (reference sequence). CDR3 nucleotide sequence: TGTGCCTGGAGCGCGACAGGGAAGGGGTATGGCTACACCTTC. This encodes CAWSATGKGYGYTF. The whole variable domain, filled in from reference TRBV30 and TRBJ1-2, reads SQTIHQWPATLVQPVGSPLSLECTVEGTSNPNLYWYRQAAGRGLQLLFYSVGIGQISSEVPQNLSASRPQDRQFILSSKKLLLSDSGFYLCAWSATGKGYGYTFGSGTRLTVV.

CDR3 protein: CASSELGQGVETEAFF. The CDR3 nucleotides read TGTGCCAGCAGTGAACTGGGACAGGGGGTCGAAACTGAAGCTTTCTTT. The J gene is TRBJ1-1, the V gene TRBV2; 11 bases align to TRBD1. The CDR3 length is 16 residues. Germline V CDR1 and CDR2: SNHLY, FYNNEI. J was trimmed by 5 bases and V by 2 bases; bases with no gene match: 7. The full variable domain, with the rest looked up from reference TRBV2 and TRBJ1-1, is EPEVTQTPSHQVTQMGQEVILRCVPISNHLYFYWYRQILGQKVEFLVSFYNNEISEKSEIFDDQFSVERPDGSNFTLKIRSTKLEDSAMYFCASSELGQGVETEAFFGQGTRLTVV.

The gene calls are TRBV7-9 and TRBJ2-1; maybe TRBD1 (5 bases). V shed 2 bases and J shed 4 bases, with 12 bases lying between them. The CDR3 runs to 15 residues. The germline CDR1 and CDR2 sequences are SEHNR and FQNEAQ (reference sequence). CDR3 sequence reads: CASSLLGPQYNEQFF. DNA of the CDR3: TGTGCCAGCAGCTTATTGGGGCCCCAGTACAATGAGCAGTTCTTC.

The J gene is TRBJ2-7, the V gene TRBV9; D perhaps matches TRBD1 (6 bases). The CDR3 sequence is 14 residues long. Trimming stripped 5 bases from V and 3 bases from J, with 15 bases between. CDR1 and CDR2 from the germline V gene are SGDLS and YYNGEE. The CDR3 sequence is CASSATGNSYEQYF. The CDR3 bases are TGTGCCAGCAGTGCAACAGGGAATAGCTACGAGCAGTACTTC.

The chain joins TRBV23-1 to TRBJ1-1; TRBD1 is a possible D gene (5 bases). TRBV23-1 is an ORF, with its function uncertain. Trimming took 2 bases from V and 0 from J, leaving 16 bases between them. The CDR3 totals 17 residues. The CDR3 DNA reads as TGCGCCAGCAGTCAACCCGCTAAGACAGCTATGAACACTGAAGCTTTCTTT. It specifies CASSQPAKTAMNTEAFF.

This rearrangement joins TRBV27 to TRBJ2-2; 8 bases align to TRBD1. Germline lookup yields CDR1 MNHEY and CDR2 SMNVEV (reference sequence). The CDR3 sequence is 15 residues long. Trimming took 8 bases from V and 4 from J; bases not matched to a gene: 9. The DNA for the CDR3 is TGTGCCAGCGCTAGAGGACAGGGAGCCACCGGGGAGCTGTTTTTT. This codes for CASARGQGATGELFF.

The gene calls are TRBV4-3 and TRBJ2-2, with unresolved D. The CDR3 sequence is 15 residues long. The germline V and J ends were trimmed by 0 bases and 6 bases, with 11 bases remaining between them. Germline V gene lookup returns CDR1 LGHNA and CDR2 YSLEER. The CDR3 is CASSQDRFLAGELFF. The CDR3 DNA follows: TGCGCCAGCAGCCAAGACAGGTTCTTGGCCGGGGAGCTGTTTTTT.

This CDR3 is CARSLEQPAKLFF. Written as DNA, the CDR3 is TGTGCCAGAAGCTTGGAACAGCCGGCAAAACTGTTTTTT. J is TRBJ1-4 and V is TRBV5-3; no reliable D call. TRBV5-3 is identified as an open reading frame with a role that is uncertain. With 0 bases removed from V and 10 bases from J, the gap between germline ends came to 10 bases. The length of the CDR3 is 13 residues.

This rearrangement joins TRBV5-8 to TRBJ2-3; 11 bases are shared with TRBD2. Germline values: CDR1 SGHTS, CDR2 YDEGEE. This CDR3 comprises 16 residues. J lost 2 bases, V lost 4 bases, and 6 bases had no gene match. For the CDR3, the DNA is TGTGCCAGCAGCGGGGGGACTAGCGGTTACACAGATACGCAGTATTTT. This encodes CASSGGTSGYTDTQYF.

V gene TRBV7-3 combines with J gene TRBJ2-2, with TRBD1 matching 9 bases. The V gene end was trimmed by 4 bases and the J gene end by 7 bases; junction bases not matched to a gene: 4. The germline CDR1 and CDR2 sequences are SGHTA and FQGTGA. There are 14 residues in the CDR3. The CDR3 loop is CASSSGQGNGELFF. The CDR3 DNA reads as TGTGCCAGCAGCTCCGGACAGGGGAACGGGGAGCTGTTTTTT. The full variable domain, its missing parts supplied by reference TRBV7-3 and TRBJ2-2, is GAGVSQTPSNKVTEKGKYVELRCDPISGHTALYWYRQSLGQGPEFLIYFQGTGAADDSGLPNDRFFAVRPEGSVSTLKIQRTERGDSAVYLCASSSGQGNGELFFGEGSRLTVL.

The rearrangement links TRBV7-2 to TRBJ1-2; D perhaps matches TRBD1 (6 bases). V shed 5 bases and J shed 3 bases, with 16 bases lying between them. The CDR3 covers 15 residues. Germline CDR1 reads SGHTA; CDR2 reads FQGNSA. CDR3 in amino acids: CASSPLDSPYYGYTF. The CDR3 DNA reads as TGTGCCAGCAGCCCACTGGACAGCCCTTACTATGGCTACACCTTC.

The genes are TRBV12-5 and TRBJ2-1, with D perhaps TRBD2 (6 bases). The CDR3 spans 13 residues. Germline-derived CDR1 and CDR2 are LGHNT and FRNRAP. Trimming took 5 bases from V and 6 from J, leaving 11 bases between them. This chain's CDR3 is CASGLGLSNEQFF. CDR3 bases: TGTGCTAGTGGTCTGGGACTGAGCAATGAGCAGTTCTTC. The variable domain in full, with the rest retrieved from reference TRBV12-5 and TRBJ2-1, is DARVTQTPRHKVTEMGQEVTMRCQPILGHNTVFWYRQTMMQGLELLAYFRNRAPLDDSGMPKDRFSAEMPDATLATLKIQPSEPRDSAVYFCASGLGLSNEQFFGPGTRLTVL.

The chain carries TRBV27 and TRBJ2-5; 9 bases align to TRBD2. CDR1 and CDR2 from the germline V gene are MNHEY and SMNVEV (reference sequence). V lost 5 bases to trimming and J lost 0 bases; unmatched junction nucleotides: 13. The CDR3 runs 18 residues. The CDR3 protein is CASSRTGLARTYQETQYF. The CDR3 DNA follows: TGTGCCAGCAGTCGAACTGGACTAGCGAGGACGTACCAAGAGACCCAGTACTTC.

The rearrangement joins TRBV11-2 to TRBJ1-6; D uncertain. Germline V gene sequence: CDR1 SGHAT, CDR2 FQNNGV. The CDR3 has 14 residues. V was cut by 2 bases and J by 3 bases, with 5 bases left in between. The CDR3 DNA follows: TGTGCCAGCAGCTTACGGGGCTATAATTCACCCCTCCACTTT. This sequence encodes CASSLRGYNSPLHF.

CDR3 residues: CASRDQGAGQYF. CDR3 coding DNA: TGTGCCAGCAGGGACCAGGGGGCAGGGCAGTACTTC. The chain couples TRBV6-5 to TRBJ2-7; 8 nucleotides match TRBD1. The CDR3 spans 12 residues. The germline V gene has CDR1 MNHEY and CDR2 SVGAGI. The V gene end was trimmed by 6 bases and the J gene end by 9 bases; junction bases not matched to a gene: 7.